The rows below give T cell receptor beta chains drawn from one sample of a study of T-cell memory formation after mild COVID-19. One entry per CDR3 protein results from TCRdb running MiXCR on the 5' RACE reads. The sample has around 450,000 distinct CDR3 sequences, less than 25% seen once. Specimen: PBMCs or a T cell subset sorted from them (not recorded which). These receptors were collected from an adult woman who had mild COVID-19 (a few samples of this study predate the infection). Cell type and time point are not known. CDR3s include the opening cysteine and the closing phenylalanine or tryptophan. Each record gives: clone size, J gene, D gene, V gene, CDR3 DNA, CDR3 protein. The D gene is left open where the match is weak. The size of a clone is reported for some rows only, either as once, few or many, or as a class for expanded clones.

many TRBJ2-7 TRBD1 TRBV28 TGTGCCAGCAGTACTCCGGGACAGGGCTCCTACGAGCAGTACTTC CASSTPGQGSYEQYF
- TRBJ2-5 TRBD2 TRBV5-1 TGCGCCAGCAGCCCGGGACTAGCGGGAGGGCCTGAGACCCAGTACTTC CASSPGLAGGPETQYF
- TRBJ2-7 TRBD2 TRBV27 TGTGCCAGCAGTCCCGCGGGAGGGCCGGTAGAGCAGTACTTC CASSPAGGPVEQYF
- TRBJ1-5 - TRBV9 TGTGCCAGCAGCCAAACGGACAATCAAGGGGTTCAGCCCCAGCATTTT CASSQTDNQGVQPQHF
- TRBJ2-5 - TRBV7-8 TGTGCCAGCAGCTTAAGCCTATCGGAGACCCAGTACTTC CASSLSLSETQYF
- TRBJ2-6 - TRBV27 TGTGCCAGCAGCCTGAAGGCGGGGTCCCTCTCTGGGGCCAACGTCCTGACTTTC CASSLKAGSLSGANVLTF
- TRBJ2-5 TRBD1 TRBV5-5 TGTGCCAGCGGGACAGGGTTTGGGTTGGAGACCCAGTACTTC CASGTGFGLETQYF
- TRBJ1-3 - TRBV9 TGTGCCAGCAGCGTAGGGGCGGATGGAAACACCATATATTTT CASSVGADGNTIYF
few TRBJ2-5 TRBD1 TRBV9 TGTGCCAGCAGCGTACGGGACAGGGACCAAGAGACCCAGTACTTC CASSVRDRDQETQYF
many TRBJ2-5 TRBD1 TRBV24-1 TGTGCCACCAGTGGCGGAAGGTCAGGGACAGGGCAAGAGACCCAGTACTTC CATSGGRSGTGQETQYF
few TRBJ2-7 TRBD1 TRBV2 TGTGCCAGCAGTTGGGACAGGGGCGGATACGAGCAGTACTTC CASSWDRGGYEQYF
- TRBJ1-2 TRBD1 TRBV12-3/TRBV12-4 TGTGCCAGCAGTTGGGGGACAGGGTCATCGGGGGCCTATGGCTACACCTTC CASSWGTGSSGAYGYTF
- TRBJ2-7 - TRBV18 TGTGCCAGCTCACCACCCCCGGTGGGACCGATCTACGAGCAGTACTTC CASSPPPVGPIYEQYF
- TRBJ1-5 - TRBV21-1 TGTGCCAGCAGCAAAGCAACACCTCTGGAGCCCCAGCATTTT CASSKATPLEPQHF
few TRBJ2-1 - TRBV14 TGTGCCAGCAGCCAAGATGCGGGTTCTGAGCAGTTCTTC CASSQDAGSEQFF
- TRBJ2-7 - TRBV2 TGTGCCAGCAGGGGGGGAAGCTCCTACGAGCAGTACTTC CASRGGSSYEQYF
- TRBJ2-1 - TRBV5-4 TGTGCCAGCAGCTTGGATGAGTCACCCACGAGGGAGCAGTTCTTC CASSLDESPTREQFF
- TRBJ2-7 - TRBV25-1 TGTGCCACCACCGGGCAGCCCCCCTACGAGCAGTACTTC CATTGQPPYEQYF
- TRBJ1-2 - TRBV6-5 TGTGCCAGCAGTCCGTTTCGGGGGCAGAACTATGGCTACACCTTC CASSPFRGQNYGYTF
few TRBJ2-3 TRBD1 TRBV4-1 TGCGCCAGCAGCACAAGGGACAGGGGGCGAACAGATACGCAGTATTTT CASSTRDRGRTDTQYF
- TRBJ2-5 - TRBV4-1 TGCGCCAGCAGCCTAGTCCCAGTGGAGACCCAGTACTTC CASSLVPVETQYF
few TRBJ2-3 TRBD1 TRBV6-5 TGTGCCAGCAGTTACTCCAGGGGGCAATCAGGCACGCAGTATTTT CASSYSRGQSGTQYF
once TRBJ1-3 - TRBV6-5 TGTGCCAGCAGTTACGCAGGGGCTGGAAACACCATATATTTT CASSYAGAGNTIYF
few TRBJ2-2 - TRBV5-1 TGCGCCAGCAGCTTACAGGGTGACGGGGAGCTGTTTTTT CASSLQGDGELFF
- TRBJ1-5 - TRBV27 TGTGCCAGCAGTTTAAATCCTAGCAATCAGCCCCAGCATTTT CASSLNPSNQPQHF
- TRBJ2-3 - TRBV9 TGTGCCAGCAGCCCTCAAATCGGCACAGATACGCAGTATTTT CASSPQIGTDTQYF
few TRBJ2-2 TRBD2 TRBV5-1 TGCGCCAGCAGATTCGTGGCGGGGGGAACCGGGGAGCTGTTTTTT CASRFVAGGTGELFF
- TRBJ2-7 TRBD2 TRBV4-3 TGCGCCAGCAGCCGAGGAACGGGACTATCCTACGAGCAGTACTTC CASSRGTGLSYEQYF
many TRBJ2-1 - TRBV3-1 TGTGCCAGCAGCCAAGTCCTCTACAATGAGCAGTTCTTC CASSQVLYNEQFF
few TRBJ2-7 TRBD2 TRBV5-6 TGTGCCAGCAGCAGATGGACTAGCGGGGGGACCTACGAGCAGTACTTC CASSRWTSGGTYEQYF
- TRBJ2-3 - TRBV11-3 TGTGCCAGCAGCTTAGTTATAGGGGAAACAACCACCACAGATACGCAGTATTTT CASSLVIGETTTTDTQYF
- TRBJ2-1 TRBD1 TRBV24-1 TGTGCCACCAGTGATTCGGACAGGGGATATGAAAATGAGCAGTTCTTC CATSDSDRGYENEQFF
- TRBJ2-5 - TRBV20-1 TGCAGTGCTAGAGATCAGGAGGGAGGAGGAGAGACCCAGTACTTC CSARDQEGGGETQYF
- TRBJ2-3 - TRBV21-1 TGTGCCAGCAGCAAAGAGGCAGGGGTTATAGGGGGCAGAGGGAAAGTTGTCGAGTATTTT CASSKEAGVIGGRGKVVEYF
few TRBJ2-1 TRBD2 TRBV24-1 TGTGCCACCAGTGATCATAGGACTAGCGGGAGGAATGAGCAGTTCTTC CATSDHRTSGRNEQFF
- TRBJ2-7 TRBD2 TRBV20-1 TGCAGTGCCCCCGGGACTAGCGGCTACGAGCAGTACTTC CSAPGTSGYEQYF
few TRBJ2-4 TRBD1 TRBV12-3/TRBV12-4 TGTGCCAGCAGTTTAGCAGGGGGCATGGAAAACATTCAGTACTTC CASSLAGGMENIQYF
- TRBJ2-1 - TRBV5-5 TGTGCCAGCAGGAATTACAATGAGCAGTTCTTC CASRNYNEQFF
- TRBJ2-5 - TRBV12-3/TRBV12-4 TGTGCCAGCAGCGAACCCGGCAGGAGCGTTGAAGAGACCCAGTACTTC CASSEPGRSVEETQYF
- TRBJ2-1 - TRBV5-1 TGCGCCAGCAGCTGGGTTGACAGATACAATGAGCAGTTCTTC CASSWVDRYNEQFF
few TRBJ1-2 - TRBV24-1 TGTGCCACCAGTGATATCGGGACAAGCTATGGCTACACCTTC CATSDIGTSYGYTF
few TRBJ2-7 - TRBV5-6 TGTGCCAGCAGCTTGAGGGCAGGAAGCTCCTACGAGCAGTACTTC CASSLRAGSSYEQYF
- TRBJ1-4 TRBD1 TRBV10-3 TGTGCCATTAGGGACAGTATGGCTGAAAAACTGTTTTTT CAIRDSMAEKLFF
- TRBJ2-3 - TRBV7-2 TGTGCCAGCAGCTTGAATGCTCGCGATACGCAGTATTTT CASSLNARDTQYF
few TRBJ2-3 TRBD2 TRBV28 TGTGCCAGCAGCCCAGGACTAGCGGGAGAGTGGGATACGCAGTATTTT CASSPGLAGEWDTQYF
- TRBJ2-7 TRBD1 TRBV9 TGTGCCAGCAGCGTCGGGACAGGGGGAGACGAGCAGTACTTC CASSVGTGGDEQYF
- TRBJ1-1 TRBD1 TRBV7-9 TGTGCCAGCAGCCCACGGACAGGGGCAAACACTGAAGCTTTCTTT CASSPRTGANTEAFF
many TRBJ2-5 - TRBV7-6 TGTGCCAGCAGCTTTGCTAGACAAGAGACCCAGTACTTC CASSFARQETQYF
few TRBJ2-7 - TRBV20-1 TGCAGTGCTAGGAAATGGACGGAATTCGCCTACCACGAGCAGTACTTC CSARKWTEFAYHEQYF
many TRBJ2-7 - TRBV20-1 TGCAGTGCACTCAACCGGGACCGCGCCTACGAGCAGTACTTC CSALNRDRAYEQYF
few TRBJ2-7 - TRBV24-1 TGTGCCACCAGTGAAGACGGGGACGAGCAGTACTTC CATSEDGDEQYF
- TRBJ2-7 TRBD2 TRBV4-1 TGCGCCAGCAGCCAAGGACTAGCGGGGGCTTGGGAGCAGTACTTC CASSQGLAGAWEQYF
- TRBJ1-4 TRBD1 TRBV5-1 TGCGCCAGCAGCTTTATGGGCAGGGGGCGAGGGGAAGAAAAACTGTTTTTT CASSFMGRGRGEEKLFF
- TRBJ2-3 TRBD2 TRBV7-6 TGTGCCAGCAGCTTAGAGTCCGTGGAGACTAGCGGCACAGATACGCAGTATTTT CASSLESVETSGTDTQYF